This TCR beta chain is drawn from a study of T cell repertoires in cytomegalovirus infection. Looking at the study overall: Shared public TCR beta signatures pointed to both CMV infection and a matching HLA type. Findings of the study overall: Ex vivo responses were dominated by HLA-C-restricted CMV-specific TCR beta clonotypes. People with CMV and the relevant HLA were identified by cumulative public TCR beta family frequency.

This clonotype was recorded once. The antigen remains undetermined. Each CDR3 protein gets one entry after TCRdb re-called the reads with MiXCR. The sample gives 300,000 or so distinct CDR3 sequences, about 25% of which show up once; 14% is in the top ten. Specimen: PBMCs. The receptor's source is a human donor in good health (CMV status not recorded). Some clones in this sample may be carry-over from other donors' samples.

The CDR3 DNA reads TGCGCCAGCAGCTTGGCGGCGGAGAACACCGGGGAGCTGTTTTTT. This gives the protein CASSLAAENTGELFF. The chain carries TRBV5-1 and TRBJ2-2; D is undetermined. Germline V gene data show CDR1 as SGHRS and CDR2 as YFSETQ. Trimming removed 0 bases from V and 1 base from J, with 7 bases in between. There are 15 residues in the CDR3.